This T cell receptor (beta chain) was sequenced for a study of blood T cell repertoires in COVID-19 (dated by TCRdb to 2020 to 2022). Study-wide context: Samples from collaborators originated in the United States, Italy and Spain and spanned both the acute and convalescent phases of COVID-19. The prospective study material was composed of cDNA or gDNA derived from T cells, B-cell-depleted T cells, or PBMCs. Deeply sampled blood TCRbeta repertoires from subjects exposed to, actively infected with, or recovered from COVID-19 were included in the dataset. The repertoires were released in a freely available public database intended as a resource for research on the immune response to SARS-CoV-2. The samples were drawn from the first 160 participants of the ongoing ImmuneRACE study and from 950 to 1,500 subjects provided by 6 global collaborators. A de-identified subject ID, COVID-19 status, age in years and sex were almost always included in the sample metadata. Where available, HLA class I and class II types were obtained from metadata supplied by the sample provider rather than from assay-based typing. Here is what the overall study found, with its caveats: The amount of clinical and demographic metadata varied by source and participant and was provided uncurated.

Notes on this clone: Its antigen specificity is not known. No quality values exist for individual bases; no much larger clone is one base distant.

V gives up 2 bases and J gives up 2 bases, and the segment between their germline ends measures 7 bases. The CDR3 starts with the cysteine, ends with the phenylalanine, and has 14 residues. The retained sequence is limited to the CDR3, 42 bases, with the frame set at the first base. The germline V gene (reference sequence) sets CDR1 to SEHNR and CDR2 to FQNEAQ. Participants in the prospective study were enrolled through a virtual design, were aged about 18 to 100 years, and lived in approximately 24 United States geographic areas. To assign participants to cohorts, the prospective study relied on clinical history that participants themselves reported in a screening survey and a study questionnaire. For ImmuneRACE Cohort 3, a participant was defined as recovered based on two consecutive negative NP/OP PCR tests, clearance by a healthcare professional, or resolution of symptoms. In the prospective study, whole blood, serum and a nasopharyngeal or oropharyngeal swab were collected from each participant by mobile phlebotomists. Additional blood draws and questionnaires over an approximately two-month period could optionally be provided by prospective study participants. Before DNA extraction, blood samples from the prospective study were shipped at room temperature or frozen.

TCRbeta CDR3 regions were amplified from genomic DNA using the immunoSEQ Assay, a bias-controlled multiplex PCR. In the paper's pipeline: The number of nucleated cells in each sample was estimated from the amplification of reference gene primers within the assay. To quantify the absolute abundance of each unique TCRbeta CDR3 rearrangement, sequence reads were collapsed and filtered. For each sample, productive Simpson clonality was calculated by taking the square root of Simpson's diversity index across productive rearrangements. TCRdb provides this immuneACCESS table in a form limited to in-frame rearrangements. Some clones are lacking; in checked studies, under half of them reflect an unresolved V gene, and why the rest are absent is not known. For V, J and clone size, that table is used; D and trimming come from the DNA. The table for this sample lists 300,000 to 400,000 clones; around 89% of them were counted only once. Of the sample, less than 1.2% falls within the top ten clones.

The sequence derives from a young man who had recovered from COVID-19. The sample comprised PBMCs or T cells enriched from blood (not recorded which). This receptor chain uses TRBV7-9 and TRBJ2-1; a weak D assignment points to TRBD2 (5 bases agree). DNA sequence: TGTGCCAGCAGCTTACTCGGGACCTACAATGAGCAGTTCTTC. Its protein is CASSLLGTYNEQFF.